This TCR beta chain derives from a study of identical twins. TCRdb independently ran MiXCR on the 5' RACE reads; one entry per CDR3 protein. The table records under 300,000 distinct CDR3 sequences, over 5.5% of them present only once. This sample was also put to use in a study of T cells expressing NK-cell markers. That work states: Seropositivity for HCMV was found in seven of the eight sequenced donors, with one seronegative.

This receptor was taken from a woman between 18 and 29 years old in good health. Sequencing was performed on CD8+ T cells sorted from blood.

The CDR3 DNA sequence: TGCAGCGTTGAAGGCCCGGGCGGGGGGTACGAGCAGTACTTC. Protein sequence: CSVEGPGGGYEQYF. The chain carries TRBV29-1 and TRBJ2-7; 8 positions agree with TRBD2. The CDR3 covers 14 residues. Germline V gene lookup returns CDR1 SQVTM and CDR2 ANQGSEA. The junction had 6 bases not matched to a gene; V was cut back by 1 base and J by 4 bases.